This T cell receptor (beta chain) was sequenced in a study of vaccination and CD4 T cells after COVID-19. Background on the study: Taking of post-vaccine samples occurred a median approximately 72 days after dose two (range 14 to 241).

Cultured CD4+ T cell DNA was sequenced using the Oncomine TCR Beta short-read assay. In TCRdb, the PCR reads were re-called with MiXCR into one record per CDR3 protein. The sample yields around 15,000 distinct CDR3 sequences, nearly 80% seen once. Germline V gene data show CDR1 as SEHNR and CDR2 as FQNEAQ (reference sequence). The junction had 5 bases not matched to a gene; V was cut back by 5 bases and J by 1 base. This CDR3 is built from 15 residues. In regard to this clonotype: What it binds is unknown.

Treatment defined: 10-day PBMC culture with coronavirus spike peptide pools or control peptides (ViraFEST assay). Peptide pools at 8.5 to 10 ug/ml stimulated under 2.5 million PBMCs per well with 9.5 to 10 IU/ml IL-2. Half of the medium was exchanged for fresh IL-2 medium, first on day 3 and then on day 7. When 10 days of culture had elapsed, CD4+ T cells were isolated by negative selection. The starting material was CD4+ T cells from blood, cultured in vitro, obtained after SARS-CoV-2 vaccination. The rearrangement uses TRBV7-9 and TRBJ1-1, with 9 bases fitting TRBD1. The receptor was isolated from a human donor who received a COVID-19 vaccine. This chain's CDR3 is CASSAPGQGNTEAFF. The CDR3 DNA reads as TGTGCCAGCAGCGCCCCGGGACAGGGGAACACTGAAGCTTTCTTT.